The 10 T cell receptor beta chains below were found in one sample sequenced in a study of blood T cell repertoires in COVID-19. TCRdb's copy holds only in-frame clones and misses some; the assay was immunoSEQ multiplex PCR. Of over 150,000 clones in the sample, approximately 90% were seen once. Sequencing input: peripheral blood. These TCRs come from a woman aged 55-69 years who had recovered from COVID-19.

V gene TRBV2 combines with J gene TRBJ2-5; the D is unclear. The CDR3 sequence is 13 residues long. Per germline, CDR1 SNHLY and CDR2 FYNNEI. Trimming shortened V by 4 bases and J by 1 base, and 7 bases separated the two germline ends. This chain's CDR3 is CASSAEIQETQYF. Here the CDR3 DNA reads TGTGCCAGCAGTGCGGAGATCCAAGAGACCCAGTACTTC.

The rearrangement joins TRBV15 to TRBJ2-5; 8 bases line up with TRBD2. Looked up from germline, CDR1 is LNHNV and CDR2 is YYDKDF (reference sequence). V dropped 5 bases and J dropped 1; count of bases not matched to a gene: 12. The length of the CDR3 is 17 residues. The CDR3 DNA reads TGTGCCACCAGCGCCTGGACTAGCAGGAAGGCCCAAGAGACCCAGTACTTC. Its protein product is CATSAWTSRKAQETQYF. The variable domain in full, with the rest retrieved from reference TRBV15 and TRBJ2-5, is DAMVIQNPRYQVTQFGKPVTLSCSQTLNHNVMYWYQQKSSQAPKLLFHYYDKDFNNEADTPDNFQSRRPNTSFCFLDIRSPGLGDTAMYLCATSAWTSRKAQETQYFGPGTRLLVL.

The gene calls are TRBV12-3 or TRBV12-4 and TRBJ1-1; D unresolved. Trimming removed 4 bases at V and 7 bases at J, with 13 bases between. This CDR3 spans 13 amino acids. The CDR3 region has the DNA TGTGCCAGCAGTTCAATACGAGGCCTTGAAGCTTTCTTT. Translated: CASSSIRGLEAFF.

This chain uses TRBV7-9 with TRBJ2-3; the match to TRBD2 covers 8 bases. The trim removed 3 bases at V and 4 bases at J, leaving 12 bases unmatched. This CDR3 has 17 amino acids. Germline lookup yields CDR1 SEHNR and CDR2 FQNEAQ (reference sequence). The CDR3 region has the DNA TGTGCCAGCAGCTTCGTCTCGGGGCGGGGGGCGGCAGATACGCAGTATTTT. Amino acid sequence: CASSFVSGRGAADTQYF.

This sequence joins TRBV5-1 and TRBJ1-3; the match to TRBD1 covers 11 bases. The CDR3 extends over 16 amino acids. Germline CDR1 reads SGHRS; CDR2 reads YFSETQ. Losses at the gene ends were 4 bases for V and 4 bases for J; bases not matched to a gene: 7. CDR3 coding DNA: TGCGCCAGCAGCATAAGGACAGGGGGCGCAGGAAACACCATATATTTT. It specifies CASSIRTGGAGNTIYF.

J is TRBJ2-3 and V is TRBV5-4; TRBD2 matches 13 bases. The trim removed 4 bases at V and 10 bases at J, leaving 6 bases unmatched. Germline loops: CDR1 SGHNT, CDR2 YYREEE (reference sequence). The CDR3 sequence is 14 residues long. Here the CDR3 reads CASSPGLAGVPQYF. CDR3 coding DNA: TGTGCCAGCAGCCCCGGACTAGCGGGGGTCCCGCAGTATTTT.

This chain uses TRBV2 with TRBJ2-1; no reliable D call. The CDR3 contains 13 residues. Per germline, CDR1 SNHLY and CDR2 FYNNEI. Trimming removed 4 bases from V and 3 bases from J, with 7 bases in between. CDR3 region: CASSGSSYNEQFF. DNA of the CDR3: TGTGCCAGCAGTGGGTCCAGCTACAATGAGCAGTTCTTC.

The rearrangement links TRBV28 to TRBJ2-1; possibly TRBD2 for D (5 bases). Trimming cost V 2 bases and J 9 bases, with 5 bases left between them. The CDR3 sequence is 11 residues long. CDR1 MDHEN and CDR2 SYDVKM come from the germline V gene. In nucleotides, the CDR3 is TGTGCCAGCAGTTTACGGGGTGAGCAGTTCTTC. Protein product: CASSLRGEQFF. The full variable domain, in which reference TRBV28 and TRBJ2-1 provide the parts outside the CDR3, is DVKVTQSSRYLVKRTGEKVFLECVQDMDHENMFWYRQDPGLGLRLIYFSYDVKMKEKGDIPEGYSVSREKKERFSLILESASTNQTSMYLCASSLRGEQFFGPGTRLTVL.

The chain recombines TRBV9 with TRBJ2-1, with 9 bases fitting TRBD2. V was pared by 0 bases and J by 15 bases, with 10 bases of the junction left unmatched. CDR1 and CDR2 (germline): SGDLS, YYNGEE. The CDR3 contains 14 residues. CDR3 loop: CASSVAAGGLPLFF. The CDR3 nucleotides are TGTGCCAGCAGCGTAGCAGCGGGGGGCCTCCCGCTGTTCTTC.

The chain uses TRBV4-2 and TRBJ2-7; TRBD2 matches at 9 bases. The CDR3 has 18 amino acids. J gave up 1 base and V 0 bases, and 10 bases lay outside the gene matches. CDR1 is LGHNA, CDR2 YNFKEQ, per germline. CDR3 region: CASSQDLSGGTLSYEQYF. CDR3 DNA: TGTGCCAGCAGCCAAGACCTGAGCGGGGGGACCCTATCCTACGAGCAGTACTTC.